This T cell receptor beta chain was observed in a study of tissue T cells after allogeneic stem cell transplantation. Sequencing was performed with immunoSEQ multiplex PCR; in TCRdb, only in-frame clones are kept and a portion is missing. The sample holds thousands of clones, roughly 56% seen once. The clonotype was recovered from a male donor older than 55 with lung cancer. Sequences were derived from tissue from the jejunum, sampled at autopsy.

In DNA, the CDR3 is TGTGCCAGCAGTCGGCGGTCCGGCGGCAGGGGTGCCCAAGAGACCCAGTACTTC. Translating gives CASSRRSGGRGAQETQYF. This sequence joins TRBV6-2 or TRBV6-3 and TRBJ2-5, with D tentatively TRBD1 (6 bases). From germline, CDR1 is MNHEY and CDR2 SVGEGT. The CDR3 is made up of 18 amino acids. V shed 5 bases and J shed 1 base, with 23 bases lying between them.